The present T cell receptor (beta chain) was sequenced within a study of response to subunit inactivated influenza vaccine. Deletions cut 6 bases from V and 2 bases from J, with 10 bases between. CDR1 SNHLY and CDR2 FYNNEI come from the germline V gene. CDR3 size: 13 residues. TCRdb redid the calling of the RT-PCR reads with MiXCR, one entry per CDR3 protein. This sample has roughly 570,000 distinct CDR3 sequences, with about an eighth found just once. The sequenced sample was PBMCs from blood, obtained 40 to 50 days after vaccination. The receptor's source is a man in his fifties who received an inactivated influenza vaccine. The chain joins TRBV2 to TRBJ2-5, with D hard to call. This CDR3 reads CASRPELQETQYF. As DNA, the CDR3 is TGTGCCAGCAGACCAGAACTACAAGAGACCCAGTACTTC.